This T cell receptor (beta chain) was identified in a study of tumor and adjacent non-tumor tissue in lung cancer (dated by TCRdb to the late 2010s). Context from the whole study: The cohort included some 11 adenocarcinoma, a couple of squamous cell carcinoma and 1 small cell lung cancer patients. The study compared bulk TCRbeta repertoires from lung tumor tissue and matched distant non-tumor lung tissue of approximately 15 lung cancer patients. A few dozen paired specimens, one tumor and one normal lung sample per patient, were profiled by TCRbeta CDR3 sequencing. Ages among the roughly 15 patients ranged from about 30 to 85 years, there were 10 men and 5 women, and disease was at TNM stage I to III. Sequencing produced roughly 130 million productive TCRbeta reads in total, an average of approximately 4.5 million reads per sample. Paper-wide results and their limitations: Younger patients had significantly higher TCR diversity, and higher tumor TCR diversity was associated with shorter overall and disease-free survival. The cohort had only about 15 patients, and the authors noted that larger samples and more detailed clinical data are needed. A significantly larger cumulative share of the repertoire was made up by the top 100 clones in normal lung than in tumor tissue. The methods do not name the sequencing platform or mention unique molecular identifiers. Because peripheral blood was not sequenced, blood TCRbeta repertoires in the lung cancer patients of the study were not examined. Significantly higher TCR diversity (inverse Simpson) was observed in tumor tissue than in normal lung tissue (roughly 390 vs 170, P = 0.0075, Mann-Whitney U test).

The library was obtained by multiplex PCR. Sequencing instrument: Illumina HiSeq 2500. Following protocols modified from ARM-PCR, the researchers constructed TCRbeta libraries through three rounds of nested PCR with primers (Table S4). Before sequencing, PCR products of 200-500 bp were excised from the gel and purified with the QIAquick gel extraction kit. The source study handled its data this way. Trimmomatic was used to clean the reads, FLASH was used to merge the reads into complete CDR3 sequences, and MiTCR was used to assign the reads to V(D)J germline segments. VDJtools was used to compute clonal diversity as the inverse Simpson's index. In-frame sequences without a premature stop codon were defined as productive reads. In TCRdb, the public reads were trimmed at Q25 with fastp and aligned with MiXCR, with productive beta chains retained. Entries that share a CDR3 protein sequence are merged under the most common genes and DNA. TCRdb's processing, not the authors', yielded these V and J calls. Here the sample has tens of thousands of distinct CDR3 sequences; 75% to 90% occur a single time. Together, the top ten hold about an eighth of the sample.

As regards this clonotype: It has no known antigen specificity. A read error may produce the germline difference seen at one junction end.

The CDR3 runs 17 residues from the cysteine to the phenylalanine. The read is trimmed to its CDR3 DNA, 51 bases read in frame from base 1. CDR1 and CDR2, looked up from the germline V gene, are SQVTM and ANQGSEA. Bulk unsorted tissue served as the source for RNA extraction, and RNA quality was assessed using a NanoDrop ND-1000 and an Agilent 2100. Newly diagnosed lung cancer patients without prior chemotherapy who had been admitted for thoracic surgery in China between August and November 2014 were enrolled as donors. The study excluded patients who had received radiotherapy or chemotherapy before or who had another cancer at the same time. Surgical tissue pieces of about 1-2.1 cm3 were preserved in RNAlater solution and stored at -80 °C until use.

The source is a woman between 50 and 59 years old with non-small cell lung cancer. Rearrangement joined TRBV29-1 to TRBJ2-3; D gene: possibly TRBD2, on 5 matching bases. The sequenced sample consisted of lung tumor tissue. The CDR3 region: CSVGRSGEVGSTDTQYF. The sequenced DNA is TGCAGCGTAGGCCGATCTGGAGAGGTGGGGAGCACAGATACACAGTATTTT.